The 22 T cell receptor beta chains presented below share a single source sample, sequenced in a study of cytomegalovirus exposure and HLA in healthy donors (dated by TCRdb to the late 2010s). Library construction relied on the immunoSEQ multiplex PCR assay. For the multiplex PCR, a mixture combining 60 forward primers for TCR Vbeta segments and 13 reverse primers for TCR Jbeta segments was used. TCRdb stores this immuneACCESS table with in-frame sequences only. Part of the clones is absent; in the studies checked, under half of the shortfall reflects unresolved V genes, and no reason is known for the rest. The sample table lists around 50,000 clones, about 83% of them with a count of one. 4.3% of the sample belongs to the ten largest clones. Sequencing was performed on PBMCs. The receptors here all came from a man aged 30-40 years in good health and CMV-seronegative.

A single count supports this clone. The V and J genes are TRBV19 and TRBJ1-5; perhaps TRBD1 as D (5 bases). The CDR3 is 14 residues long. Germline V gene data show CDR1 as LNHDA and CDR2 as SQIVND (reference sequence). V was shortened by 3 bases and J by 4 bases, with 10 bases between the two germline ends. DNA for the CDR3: TGTGCCAGTAGTATGTCGGGGGGTAATCAGCCCCAGCATTTT. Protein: CASSMSGGNQPQHF.

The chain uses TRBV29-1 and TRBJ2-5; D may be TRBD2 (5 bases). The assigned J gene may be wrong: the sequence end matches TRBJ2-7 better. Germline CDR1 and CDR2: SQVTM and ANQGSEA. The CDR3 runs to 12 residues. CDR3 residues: CSVVGVLNEQYF. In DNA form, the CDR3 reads TGCAGCGTTGTCGGGGTTCTTAACGAGCAGTACTTC.

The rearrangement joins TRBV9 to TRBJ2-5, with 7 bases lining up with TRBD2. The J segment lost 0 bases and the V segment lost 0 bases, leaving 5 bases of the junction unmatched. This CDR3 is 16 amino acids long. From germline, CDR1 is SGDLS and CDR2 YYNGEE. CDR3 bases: TGTGCCAGCAGCGTAGGAAGCGGGACGTACCAAGAGACCCAGTACTTC. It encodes CASSVGSGTYQETQYF.

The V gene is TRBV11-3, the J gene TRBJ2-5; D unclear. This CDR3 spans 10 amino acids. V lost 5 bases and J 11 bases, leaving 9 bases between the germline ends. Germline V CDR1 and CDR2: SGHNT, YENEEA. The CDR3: CASSVVEQYF. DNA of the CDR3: TGTGCCAGCAGCGTCGTAGAGCAGTACTTC.

CDR3 sequence: CASSPGTVLGAGYTF. The CDR3 DNA follows: TGTGCCAGCAGTCCGGGGACAGTCCTAGGAGCTGGCTACACCTTC. The chain recombines TRBV27 with TRBJ1-2, with TRBD1 identical over 7 bases. The CDR3 totals 15 residues. V lost 5 bases, J lost 7 bases, and 13 bases stayed unmatched. Per germline, CDR1 MNHEY and CDR2 SMNVEV (reference sequence).

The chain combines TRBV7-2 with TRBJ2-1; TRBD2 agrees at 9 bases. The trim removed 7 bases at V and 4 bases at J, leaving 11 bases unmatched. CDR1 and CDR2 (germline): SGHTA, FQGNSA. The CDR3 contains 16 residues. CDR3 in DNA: TGTGCCAGCACCCAAGCCGGGACTAGCAGTTACAATGAGCAGTTCTTC. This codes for CASTQAGTSSYNEQFF.

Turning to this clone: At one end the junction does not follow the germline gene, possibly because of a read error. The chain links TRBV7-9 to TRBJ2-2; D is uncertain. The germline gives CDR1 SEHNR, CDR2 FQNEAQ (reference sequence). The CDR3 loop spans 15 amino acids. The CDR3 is CASSILSANSGELFF. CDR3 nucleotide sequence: TGTGCCAGCAGCATACTAAGTGCGAACTCCGGGGAGCTGTTTTTT.

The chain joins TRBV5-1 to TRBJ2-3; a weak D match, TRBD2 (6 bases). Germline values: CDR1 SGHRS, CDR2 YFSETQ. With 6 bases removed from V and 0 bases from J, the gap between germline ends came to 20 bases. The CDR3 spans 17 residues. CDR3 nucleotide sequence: TGCGCCAGCACGCGCGGGACGACGCTCACTAGCACAGATACGCAGTATTTT. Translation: CASTRGTTLTSTDTQYF.

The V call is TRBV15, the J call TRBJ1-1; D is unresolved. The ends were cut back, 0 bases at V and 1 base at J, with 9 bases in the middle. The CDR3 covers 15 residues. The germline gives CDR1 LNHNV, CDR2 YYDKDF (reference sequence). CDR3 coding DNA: TGTGCCACCAGCAGAGATCTGGCAGAGAACACTGAAGCTTTCTTT. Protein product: CATSRDLAENTEAFF.

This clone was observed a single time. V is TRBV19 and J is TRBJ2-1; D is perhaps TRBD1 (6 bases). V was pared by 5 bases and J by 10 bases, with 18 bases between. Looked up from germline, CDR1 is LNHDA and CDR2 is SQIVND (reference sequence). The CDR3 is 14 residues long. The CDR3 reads CASSYGTTTGEQFF. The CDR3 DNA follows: TGTGCCAGTAGTTACGGGACAACGACTGGGGAGCAGTTCTTC.

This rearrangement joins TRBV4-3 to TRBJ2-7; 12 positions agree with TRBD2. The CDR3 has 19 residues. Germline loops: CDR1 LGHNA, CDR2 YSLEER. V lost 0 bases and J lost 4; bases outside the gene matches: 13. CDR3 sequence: CASSQDVLAGGAGRYEQYF. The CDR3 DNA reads TGCGCCAGCAGCCAAGATGTACTAGCGGGGGGCGCGGGTCGGTACGAGCAGTACTTC.

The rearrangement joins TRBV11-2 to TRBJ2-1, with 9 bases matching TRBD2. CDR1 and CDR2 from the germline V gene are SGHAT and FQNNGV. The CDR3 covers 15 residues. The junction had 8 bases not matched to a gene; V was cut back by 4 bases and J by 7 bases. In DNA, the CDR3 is TGTGCCAGCAGCTATGGGGCGGGAGGGGGGAATGAGCAGTTCTTC. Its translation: CASSYGAGGGNEQFF. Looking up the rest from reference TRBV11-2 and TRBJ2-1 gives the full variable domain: EAGVAQSPRYKIIEKRQSVAFWCNPISGHATLYWYQQILGQGPKLLIQFQNNGVVDDSQLPKDRFSAERLKGVDSTLKIQPAKLEDSAVYLCASSYGAGGGNEQFFGPGTRLTVL.

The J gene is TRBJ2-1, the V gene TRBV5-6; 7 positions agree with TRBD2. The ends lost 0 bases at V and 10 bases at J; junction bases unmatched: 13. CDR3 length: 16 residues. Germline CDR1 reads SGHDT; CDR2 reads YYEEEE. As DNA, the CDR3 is TGTGCCAGCAGCTTGGCCGGCCGGGAGGAGGTCAAAGAGCAGTTCTTC. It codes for CASSLAGREEVKEQFF.

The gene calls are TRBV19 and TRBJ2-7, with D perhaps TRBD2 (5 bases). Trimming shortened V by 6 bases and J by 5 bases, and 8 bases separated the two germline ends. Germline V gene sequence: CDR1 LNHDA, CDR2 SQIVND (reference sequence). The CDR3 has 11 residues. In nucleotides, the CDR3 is TGTGCCAGTAGGAGAGGGAACGAGCAGTACTTC. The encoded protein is CASRRGNEQYF.

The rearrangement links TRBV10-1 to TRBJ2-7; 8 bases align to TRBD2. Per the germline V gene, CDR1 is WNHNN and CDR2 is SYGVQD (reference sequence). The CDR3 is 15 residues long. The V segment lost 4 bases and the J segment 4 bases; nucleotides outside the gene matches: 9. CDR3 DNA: TGCGCCAGCAGTGCGGCGGGGGGATTAGGTTACGAGCAGTACTTC. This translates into CASSAAGGLGYEQYF.

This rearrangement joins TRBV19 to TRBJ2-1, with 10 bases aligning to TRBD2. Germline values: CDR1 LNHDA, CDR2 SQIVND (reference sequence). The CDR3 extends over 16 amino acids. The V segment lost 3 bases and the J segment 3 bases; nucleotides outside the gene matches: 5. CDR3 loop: CASSIGLAEFYNEQFF. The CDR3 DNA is TGTGCCAGTAGTATCGGACTAGCGGAGTTCTACAATGAGCAGTTCTTC.

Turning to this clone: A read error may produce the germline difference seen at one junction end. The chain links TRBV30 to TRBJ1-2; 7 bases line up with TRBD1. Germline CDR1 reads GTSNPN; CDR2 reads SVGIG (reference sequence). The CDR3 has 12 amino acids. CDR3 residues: CAWSPDRARGAF. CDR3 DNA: TGTGCCTGGAGTCCCGACAGGGCTAGGGGAGCCTTC.

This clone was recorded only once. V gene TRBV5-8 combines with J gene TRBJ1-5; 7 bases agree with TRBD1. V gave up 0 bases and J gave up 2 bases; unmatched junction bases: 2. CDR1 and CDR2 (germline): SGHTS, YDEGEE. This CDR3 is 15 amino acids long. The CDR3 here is CASSLEGAGNQPQHF. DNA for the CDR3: TGTGCCAGCAGCTTGGAGGGGGCTGGCAATCAGCCCCAGCATTTT.

CDR3 sequence reads: CASSYSPGNNEQFF. CDR3 nucleotides: TGTGCCAGCAGTTACTCCCCAGGCAACAATGAGCAGTTCTTC. The chain is built from TRBV6-5 and TRBJ2-1; D is undetermined. This CDR3 has 14 amino acids. CDR1 MNHEY and CDR2 SVGAGI come from the germline V gene. The germline V and J ends were trimmed by 0 bases and 5 bases, with 8 bases remaining between them.

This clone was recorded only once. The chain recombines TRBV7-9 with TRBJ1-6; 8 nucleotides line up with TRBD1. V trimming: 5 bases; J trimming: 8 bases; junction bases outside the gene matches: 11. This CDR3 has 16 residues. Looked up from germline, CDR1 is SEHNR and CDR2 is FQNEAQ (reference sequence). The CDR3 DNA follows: TGTGCCAGCAGCCTACGCGACAGGGGTGAGGATTCACCCCTCCACTTT. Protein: CASSLRDRGEDSPLHF. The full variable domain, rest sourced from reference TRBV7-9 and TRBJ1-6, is DTGVSQNPRHKITKRGQNVTFRCDPISEHNRLYWYRQTLGQGPEFLTYFQNEAQLEKSRLLSDRFSAERPKGSFSTLEIQRTEQGDSAMYLCASSLRDRGEDSPLHFGNGTRLTVT.

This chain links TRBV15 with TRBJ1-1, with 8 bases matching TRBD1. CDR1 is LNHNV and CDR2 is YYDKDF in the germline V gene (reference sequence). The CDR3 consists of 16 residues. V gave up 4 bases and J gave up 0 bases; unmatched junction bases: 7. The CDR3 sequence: CATSTRDRNMNTEAFF. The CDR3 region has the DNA TGTGCCACCAGCACCCGGGACAGGAATATGAACACTGAAGCTTTCTTT.

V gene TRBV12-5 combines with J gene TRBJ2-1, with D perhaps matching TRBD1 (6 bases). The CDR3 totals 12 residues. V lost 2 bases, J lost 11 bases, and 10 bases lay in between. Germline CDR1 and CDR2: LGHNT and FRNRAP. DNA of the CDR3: TGTGCTAGTGGTTTGTTCGGACAGCAGCAGTTCTTC. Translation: CASGLFGQQQFF.